A selection of T cell receptor beta chains follows, all from one sample in a study of shared clonotypes between healthy human individuals. This table comes from immunoSEQ multiplex PCR, and its TCRdb copy is limited to in-frame clones, with some not included. Seen here are 2,100,000 or so clones, approximately 94% observed once, and the top ten hold 0.13%. The sample consisted of naive CD4+ T cells sorted from blood. The receptors here all came from a man aged 18 to 35 in good health. CDR3s leave out the opening cysteine and the closing phenylalanine or tryptophan. D genes are given only for firm matches.

v_call	d_call	cdr3_length	cdr3_aa
TRBV9	TRBD2	14	ASSVAGTRNTDTQY
TRBV6-5	.	14	ASSYHIAPLPYEQY
TRBV11-2	.	12	ASSSKDPTYEQY
TRBV5-4	.	12	ASRMDRNTGELF
TRBV30	TRBD2	15	AWGRTSGGPGTDTQY
TRBV6-1	.	13	ASSEGRTGANVLT
TRBV7-8	.	12	ASSLGGAKNIQY
TRBV2	TRBD1	13	ASTVGQGWGNTIY
TRBV7-9	TRBD2	13	ASSWTSGGAMEQF
TRBV11-1	.	13	ASSLSNGVNTEAF
TRBV18	.	15	ASSPRAAEGYNSPLH
TRBV10-3	.	11	AISGGGANVLT
TRBV30	.	12	AWSVDTPSPGYT
TRBV30	.	11	AWSLGSNQPQH
TRBV1	.	16	TSSQVSSDRGGNQPQH
TRBV20-1	TRBD2	8	SASTSGLH
TRBV30	TRBD1	11	AWGQGGTDTQY
TRBV7-9	.	14	ASSSGPGFGIYEQY
TRBV5-6	.	13	ASSLQGFYNSPLH
TRBV6-6	.	14	ASSYPPGAGANVLT
TRBV6-6	.	11	ATHQVSYQPQH
TRBV10-3	TRBD1	12	AISDQGGNQPQH
TRBV6-5	.	11	ASSAAEGDTQY
TRBV7-9	.	15	ASSPAFGALGDNEQF
TRBV6-5	TRBD1	13	ASSNRQGGSYEQY
TRBV18	.	12	ASSPRRSNEKLF
TRBV5-1	TRBD2	13	ASSLINGGEETQY